These T cell receptor beta chains were read from a single sample in a study of blood T cell repertoires in COVID-19. Assay used: immunoSEQ multiplex PCR; TCRdb lists only in-frame clones, some missing. The table includes roughly 20,000 clones, 86% detected once. What was sequenced was peripheral blood. The receptor source for this set is a human donor with active COVID-19. The donor label of this sample is uncertain. The CDR3 runs from the conserved cysteine through the conserved F or W. The D gene is left open where the match is weak. Clone size is given for some rows only: seen once, a few or many times, or a class if the clone is expanded.

TGTGCCAGCAGCCCTAGAGGAGGCGGGGGGGCCACCGAGACCCAGTACTTC	CASSPRGGGGATETQYF	TRBJ2-5	TRBD2	TRBV9	-
TGTGCCAGCAGCCAAGTGTTACGGCTAGCGGGGGGTACCGGGGAGCTGTTTTTT	CASSQVLRLAGGTGELFF	TRBJ2-2	TRBD2	TRBV3-1/TRBV3-2	-
TGTGCCAGCAGCTTAGGAGATGTAGGCAATCAGCCCCAGCATTTT	CASSLGDVGNQPQHF	TRBJ1-5	-	TRBV7-2	once
TGTGCCAGCAGCAACGCAAGGACAGGCAGCTACGAGCAGTACTTC	CASSNARTGSYEQYF	TRBJ2-7	TRBD1	TRBV6-6	-
TGTGCCAGCAGCTTGATAAACGAGCAGTACTTC	CASSLINEQYF	TRBJ2-7	-	TRBV5-6	-
TGTGCCAGCATTGCGGGGGGCAGACAGTACTTC	CASIAGGRQYF	TRBJ2-4	TRBD2	TRBV4-2	once
TGTGCCAGCAGTGGCGGACAGGTCAGTGGGGTTCTGGTGCCCCAGCATTTT	CASSGGQVSGVLVPQHF	TRBJ1-5	TRBD1	TRBV2	-
TGTGCCAGCAGCCCTTTAGCGGGGGGCACAGATACGCAGTATTTT	CASSPLAGGTDTQYF	TRBJ2-3	TRBD2	TRBV7-2	-
TGTGCCAGCAGCTTGACTTCCTGGGGGGGAGGTAATTCACCCCTCCACTTT	CASSLTSWGGGNSPLHF	TRBJ1-6	-	TRBV7-2	-
TGTGCCAGCAGCTTACTAGCGGGGCCCTACAATGAGCAGTTCTTC	CASSLLAGPYNEQFF	TRBJ2-1	TRBD2	TRBV11-3	-
TGTGCCAGCAGCTCGGGACTAGCGGGGGGGGAGGATACGCAGTATTTT	CASSSGLAGGEDTQYF	TRBJ2-3	TRBD2	TRBV5-4	-
TGCGCCAGCAGCTCAGCGTCCGGGTTGACCTCCGTCGAGCAGTACTTC	CASSSASGLTSVEQYF	TRBJ2-7	-	TRBV5-1	-
TGTGCCAGCAGCTTTGGGCAGGGGGGATCCTACGAGCAGTACTTC	CASSFGQGGSYEQYF	TRBJ2-7	-	TRBV7-3	-
TGTGCCAGCAGTTACGACGGGATCTATGGCTACACCTTC	CASSYDGIYGYTF	TRBJ1-2	-	TRBV6-2/TRBV6-3	-
TGTGCCAGCAGCTCCCCGGGGACAGGGGTGTCCTACGAGCAGTACTTC	CASSSPGTGVSYEQYF	TRBJ2-7	TRBD1	TRBV11-2	-
TGTGCCAGCAGTCAATTTTACAGGGGTGGAGAGACCCAGTACTTC	CASSQFYRGGETQYF	TRBJ2-5	TRBD1	TRBV3-1/TRBV3-2	-
TGTGCCAGCAGCCGCCCCAGGACTAGTTACGAGCAGTACTTC	CASSRPRTSYEQYF	TRBJ2-7	TRBD2	TRBV5-4	-
TGTGCCACCAGTGATTTAACTGCAGGGGGTTATGAGCAGTTCTTC	CATSDLTAGGYEQFF	TRBJ2-1	TRBD1	TRBV24-1	once
TGTGCCAGCAGTTTCGGACTCTCCTATAATTCACCCCTCCACTTT	CASSFGLSYNSPLHF	TRBJ1-6	-	TRBV27	few
TGTGCCAGCAGCCGAGGGACAGCAAACACAGATACGCAGTATTTT	CASSRGTANTDTQYF	TRBJ2-3	TRBD1	TRBV7-3	-
TGTGCCAGCAGCCAAGGGTGGCAGTCAAATTCACCCCTCCACTTT	CASSQGWQSNSPLHF	TRBJ1-6	-	TRBV3-1/TRBV3-2	few
TGTGCCAGCAGCCAGTATGGCCTCGGGGACCGGGGGGGCCGCGATACGCAGTATTTT	CASSQYGLGDRGGRDTQYF	TRBJ2-3	TRBD2	TRBV3-1/TRBV3-2	-
TGCGCCAGCAGCTTGGGTGTATTTGGCTACACCTTC	CASSLGVFGYTF	TRBJ1-2	-	TRBV5-1	once
TGTGCCAGCACCCCAGGGGCGGGTGGCTACACCTTC	CASTPGAGGYTF	TRBJ1-2	-	TRBV6-5	-
TGTGCCATCAGACCTCATGAAGGACTTCACCAAGAGACCCAGTACTTC	CAIRPHEGLHQETQYF	TRBJ2-5	-	TRBV10-3	-
TGTGCCAGCAGCCCCCGACAGAAGTTGACTGAAGCTTTCTTT	CASSPRQKLTEAFF	TRBJ1-1	-	TRBV7-2	-